This T cell receptor (beta chain) was captured by sequencing in a study of blood T cell repertoires in COVID-19. About the research overall: Samples came from the United States, Italy and Spain, spanning acute and convalescent COVID-19.

The germline V gene has CDR1 MNHEY and CDR2 SVGAGI. CDR3 size: 13 residues. The V and J ends lost 0 bases and 3 bases respectively, with 5 bases between them. Sequencing used immunoSEQ multiplex PCR; TCRdb keeps in-frame clones, though not all of them. The sample yields some 160,000 clones, approximately 81% seen once. Participant ages covered roughly 18 to 89 years across approximately 25 US areas. Each participant's cohort was designated according to participant-reported clinical history. Each recovered donor of Cohort 3 presented with two negative PCRs, clearance, or symptom resolution. The sequencing input was PBMCs or T cells enriched from blood (not recorded which). The V gene is TRBV6-5, the J gene TRBJ1-2; D not resolved. This sequence was found in a woman between 45 and 60 years old who had recovered from COVID-19. The CDR3, as DNA: TGTGCCAGCAGTTACTCGAGAGACTATGGCTACACCTTC. This encodes CASSYSRDYGYTF.